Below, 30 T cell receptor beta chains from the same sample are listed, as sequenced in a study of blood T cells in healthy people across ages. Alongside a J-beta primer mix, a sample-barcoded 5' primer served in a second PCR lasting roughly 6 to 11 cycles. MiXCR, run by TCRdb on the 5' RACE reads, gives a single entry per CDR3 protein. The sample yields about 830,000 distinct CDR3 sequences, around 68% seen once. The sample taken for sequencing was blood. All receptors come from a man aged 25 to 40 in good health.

CDR3 in DNA: TGTGCCAGCAGTTGTAGGAGGGCTGCCTACAATGAGCAGTTCTTC. The encoded protein is CASSCRRAAYNEQFF. The chain has TRBV6-5 and TRBJ2-1, with TRBD2 as a possible D gene (6 bases). The V and J ends lost 4 bases and 2 bases respectively, with 12 bases between them. The CDR3 sequence is 15 residues long. Germline values: CDR1 MNHEY, CDR2 SVGAGI.

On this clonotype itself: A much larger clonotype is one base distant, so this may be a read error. The CDR3 nucleotides read TGTGCCAGCAGTTTCCAGGGGTCAGAGGCCCAGTACTTC. Its translation is CASSFQGSEAQYF. This chain connects TRBV7-3 to TRBJ2-5, with D tentatively TRBD1 (6 bases). In germline, CDR1 is SGHTA, CDR2 FQGTGA. CDR3 length: 13 amino acids.

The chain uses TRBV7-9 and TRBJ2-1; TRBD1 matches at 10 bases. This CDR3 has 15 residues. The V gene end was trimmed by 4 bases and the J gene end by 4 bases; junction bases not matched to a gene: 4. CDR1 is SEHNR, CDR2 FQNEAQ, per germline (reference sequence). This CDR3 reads CASSSGTGVYNEQFF. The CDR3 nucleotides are TGTGCCAGCAGCTCCGGGACAGGGGTTTACAATGAGCAGTTCTTC.

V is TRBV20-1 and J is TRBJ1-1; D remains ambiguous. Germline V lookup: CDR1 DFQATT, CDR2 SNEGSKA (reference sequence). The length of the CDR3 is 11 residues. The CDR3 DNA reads TGCGCAGGAGTTATGAACACTGAAGCTTTCTTT. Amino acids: CAGVMNTEAFF.

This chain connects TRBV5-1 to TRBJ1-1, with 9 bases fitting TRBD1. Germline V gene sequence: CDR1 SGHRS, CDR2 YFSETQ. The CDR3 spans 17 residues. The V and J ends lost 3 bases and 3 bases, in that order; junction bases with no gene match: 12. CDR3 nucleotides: TGCGCCAGCAGCTCCCTAGTACAGGGGGCGTCGGACACTGAAGCTTTCTTT. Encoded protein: CASSSLVQGASDTEAFF. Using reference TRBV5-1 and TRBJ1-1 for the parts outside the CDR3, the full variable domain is KAGVTQTPRYLIKTRGQQVTLSCSPISGHRSVSWYQQTPGQGLQFLFEYFSETQRNKGNFPGRFSGRQFSNSRSEMNVSTLELGDSALYLCASSSLVQGASDTEAFFGQGTRLTVV.

In DNA, the CDR3 is TGTGCCAGCAGTTACTCTCGGGACAGAAACTCCTACGAGCAGTACTTC. It is translated as CASSYSRDRNSYEQYF. The chain uses TRBV6-5 and TRBJ2-7; 7 bases align to TRBD1. The CDR3 runs to 16 residues. Germline CDR1 is MNHEY and CDR2 is SVGAGI. The V and J ends lost 0 bases and 0 bases, in that order; junction bases with no gene match: 5.

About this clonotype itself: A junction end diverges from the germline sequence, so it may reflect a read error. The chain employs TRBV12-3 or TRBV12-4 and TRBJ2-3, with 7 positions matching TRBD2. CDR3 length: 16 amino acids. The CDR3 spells CASSLGASGNTDTQYF. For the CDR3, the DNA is TGTGCCAGCAGTTTAGGGGCTAGCGGAAACACAGATACGCAATATTTT.

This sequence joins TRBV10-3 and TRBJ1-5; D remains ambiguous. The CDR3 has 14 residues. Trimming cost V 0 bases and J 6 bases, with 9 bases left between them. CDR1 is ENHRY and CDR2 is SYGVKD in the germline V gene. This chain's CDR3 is CAISESTLGQPQHF. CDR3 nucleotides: TGTGCCATCAGTGAGTCGACTCTAGGTCAGCCCCAGCATTTT.

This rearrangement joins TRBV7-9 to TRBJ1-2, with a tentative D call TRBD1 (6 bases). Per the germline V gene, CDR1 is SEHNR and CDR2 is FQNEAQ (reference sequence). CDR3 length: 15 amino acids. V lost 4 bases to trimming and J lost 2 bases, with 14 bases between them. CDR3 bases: TGTGCCAGCAGCTCAGCCCGGGACATCAACTATGGCTACACCTTC. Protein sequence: CASSSARDINYGYTF. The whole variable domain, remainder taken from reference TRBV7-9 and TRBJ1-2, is DTGVSQNPRHKITKRGQNVTFRCDPISEHNRLYWYRQTLGQGPEFLTYFQNEAQLEKSRLLSDRFSAERPKGSFSTLEIQRTEQGDSAMYLCASSSARDINYGYTFGSGTRLTVV.

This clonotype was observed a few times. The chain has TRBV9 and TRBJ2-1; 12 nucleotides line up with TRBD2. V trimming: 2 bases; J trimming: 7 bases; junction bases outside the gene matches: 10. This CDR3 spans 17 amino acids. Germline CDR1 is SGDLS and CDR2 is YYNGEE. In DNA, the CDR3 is TGTGCCAGCAGCGTCGAATCTAGCGGGGGGGCAAATAATGAGCAGTTCTTC. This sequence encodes CASSVESSGGANNEQFF. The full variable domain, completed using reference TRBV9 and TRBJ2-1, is DSGVTQTPKHLITATGQRVTLRCSPRSGDLSVYWYQQSLDQGLQFLIQYYNGEERAKGNILERFSAQQFPDLHSELNLSSLELGDSALYFCASSVESSGGANNEQFFGPGTRLTVL.

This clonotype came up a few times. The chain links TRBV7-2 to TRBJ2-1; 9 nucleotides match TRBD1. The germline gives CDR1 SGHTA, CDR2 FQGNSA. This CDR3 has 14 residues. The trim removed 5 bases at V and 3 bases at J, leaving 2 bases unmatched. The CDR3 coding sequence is TGTGCCAGCAGCCGACAGGGGGGCTACAATGAGCAGTTCTTC. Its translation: CASSRQGGYNEQFF.

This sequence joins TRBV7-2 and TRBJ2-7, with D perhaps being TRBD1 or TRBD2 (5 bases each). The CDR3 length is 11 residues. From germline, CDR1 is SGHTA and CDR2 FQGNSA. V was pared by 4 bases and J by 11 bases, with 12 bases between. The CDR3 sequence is CASSSGGAKYF. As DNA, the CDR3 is TGTGCCAGCAGCTCTGGGGGAGCCAAGTACTTC.

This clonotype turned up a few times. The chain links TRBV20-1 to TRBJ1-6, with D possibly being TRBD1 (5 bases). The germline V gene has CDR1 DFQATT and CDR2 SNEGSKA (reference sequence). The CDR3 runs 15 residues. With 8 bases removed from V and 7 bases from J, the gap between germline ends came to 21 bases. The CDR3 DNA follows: TGCAGTACGTCCGATCACGGGGCCCACAATTCACCCCTCCACTTT. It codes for CSTSDHGAHNSPLHF.

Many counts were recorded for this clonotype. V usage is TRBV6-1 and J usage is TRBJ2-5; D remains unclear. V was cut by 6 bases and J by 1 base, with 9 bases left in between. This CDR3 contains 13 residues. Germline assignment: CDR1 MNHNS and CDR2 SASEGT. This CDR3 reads CASSGPLQETQYF. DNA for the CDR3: TGTGCCAGCAGCGGGCCCCTCCAAGAGACCCAGTACTTC.

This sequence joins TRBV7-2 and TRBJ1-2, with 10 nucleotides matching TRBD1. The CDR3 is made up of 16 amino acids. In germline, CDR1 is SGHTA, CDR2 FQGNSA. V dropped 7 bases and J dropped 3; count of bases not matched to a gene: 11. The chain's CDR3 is CASKNQGDRGDYGYTF. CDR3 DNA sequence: TGTGCCAGCAAAAACCAGGGGGACAGGGGAGACTATGGCTACACCTTC.

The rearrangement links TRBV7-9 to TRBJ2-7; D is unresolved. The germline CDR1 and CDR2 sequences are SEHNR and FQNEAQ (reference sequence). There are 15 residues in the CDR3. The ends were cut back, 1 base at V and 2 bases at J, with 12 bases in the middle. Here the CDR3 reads CASSLGGLPAYEQYF. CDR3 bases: TGTGCCAGCAGCTTAGGAGGCCTCCCCGCCTACGAGCAGTACTTC.

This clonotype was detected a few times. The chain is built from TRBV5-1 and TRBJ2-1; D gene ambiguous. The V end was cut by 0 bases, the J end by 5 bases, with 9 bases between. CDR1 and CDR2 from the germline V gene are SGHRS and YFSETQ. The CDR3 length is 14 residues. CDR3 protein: CASSLGHRDNEQFF. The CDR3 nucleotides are TGCGCCAGCAGCTTGGGGCACCGTGACAATGAGCAGTTCTTC.

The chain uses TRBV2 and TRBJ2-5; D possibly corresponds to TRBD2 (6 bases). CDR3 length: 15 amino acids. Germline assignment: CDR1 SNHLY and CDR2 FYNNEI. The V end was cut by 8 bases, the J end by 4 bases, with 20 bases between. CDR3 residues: CASPEGALTSETQYF. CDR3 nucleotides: TGTGCCAGCCCGGAGGGAGCCCTTACGTCAGAGACCCAGTACTTC.

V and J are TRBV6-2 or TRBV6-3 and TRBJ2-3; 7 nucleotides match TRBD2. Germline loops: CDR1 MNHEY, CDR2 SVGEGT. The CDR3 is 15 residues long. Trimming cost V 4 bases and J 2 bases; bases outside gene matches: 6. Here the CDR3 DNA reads TGTGCCAGCAGTTCGGGGGGAACCCACACAGATACGCAGTATTTT. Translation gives CASSSGGTHTDTQYF.

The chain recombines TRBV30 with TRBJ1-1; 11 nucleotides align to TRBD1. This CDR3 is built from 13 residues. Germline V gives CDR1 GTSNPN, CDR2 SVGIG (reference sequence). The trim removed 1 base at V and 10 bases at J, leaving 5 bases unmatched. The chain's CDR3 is CAWSGGQGGRAFF. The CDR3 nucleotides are TGTGCCTGGAGTGGGGGACAGGGGGGTAGAGCTTTCTTT.

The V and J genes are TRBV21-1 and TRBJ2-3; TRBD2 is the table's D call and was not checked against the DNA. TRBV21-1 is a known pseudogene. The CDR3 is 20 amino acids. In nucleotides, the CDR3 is TGTGCCAGCAGCCAGTCTCTTCCCGGACTAGCGGGGGGGGTCACAGATACGCAGTATTTT. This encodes CASSQSLPGLAGGVTDTQYF.

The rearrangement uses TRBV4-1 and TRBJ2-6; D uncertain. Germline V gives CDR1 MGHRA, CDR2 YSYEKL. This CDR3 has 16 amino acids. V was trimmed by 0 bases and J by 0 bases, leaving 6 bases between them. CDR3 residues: CASSQETASGANVLTF. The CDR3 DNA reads TGCGCCAGCAGCCAAGAGACGGCCTCTGGGGCCAACGTCCTGACTTTC.

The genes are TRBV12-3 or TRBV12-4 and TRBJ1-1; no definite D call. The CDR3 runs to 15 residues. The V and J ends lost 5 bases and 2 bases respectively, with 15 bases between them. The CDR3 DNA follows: TGTGCCAGCAGTCTTGGGGAGCGGGCAAACACTGAAGCTTTCTTT. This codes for CASSLGERANTEAFF.

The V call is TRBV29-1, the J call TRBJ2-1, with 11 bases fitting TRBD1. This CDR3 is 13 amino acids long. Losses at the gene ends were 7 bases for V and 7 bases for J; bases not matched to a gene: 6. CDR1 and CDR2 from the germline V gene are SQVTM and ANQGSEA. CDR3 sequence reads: CSARTGGQNEQFF. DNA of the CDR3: TGCAGCGCCCGGACAGGGGGCCAGAATGAGCAGTTCTTC.

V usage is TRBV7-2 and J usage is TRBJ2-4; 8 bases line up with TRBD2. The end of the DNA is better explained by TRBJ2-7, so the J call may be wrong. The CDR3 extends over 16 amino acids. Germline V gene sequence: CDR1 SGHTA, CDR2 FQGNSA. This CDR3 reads CASSLGGVAGTYEQYF. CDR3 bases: TGTGCCAGCAGCTTAGGGGGGGTAGCGGGGACTTACGAGCAGTACTTC.

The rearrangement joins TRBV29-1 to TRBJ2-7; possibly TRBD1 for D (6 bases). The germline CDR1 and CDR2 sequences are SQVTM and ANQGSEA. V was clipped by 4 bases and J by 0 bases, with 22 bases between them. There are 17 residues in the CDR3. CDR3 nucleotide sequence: TGCAGCGTTGGCGGTCTTATTGGGGGCCTTAGCTCCTACGAGCAGTACTTC. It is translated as CSVGGLIGGLSSYEQYF.

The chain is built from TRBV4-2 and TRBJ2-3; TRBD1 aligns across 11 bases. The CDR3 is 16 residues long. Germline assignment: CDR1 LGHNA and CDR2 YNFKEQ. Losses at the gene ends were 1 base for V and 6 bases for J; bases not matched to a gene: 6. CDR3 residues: CASSQAGQGAMDTQYF. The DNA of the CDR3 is TGTGCCAGCAGCCAAGCTGGACAGGGGGCAATGGATACGCAGTATTTT.

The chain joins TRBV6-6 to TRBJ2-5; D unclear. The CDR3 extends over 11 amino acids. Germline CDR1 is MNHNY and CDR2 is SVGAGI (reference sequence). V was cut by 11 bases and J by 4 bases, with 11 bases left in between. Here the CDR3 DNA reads TGTGCCCGGCGAGCACGAGAGACCCAGTACTTC. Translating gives CARRARETQYF.

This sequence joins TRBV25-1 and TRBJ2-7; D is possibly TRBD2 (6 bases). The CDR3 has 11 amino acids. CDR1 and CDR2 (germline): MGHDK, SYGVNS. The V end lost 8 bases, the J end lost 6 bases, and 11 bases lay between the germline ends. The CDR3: CASRRGSEQYF. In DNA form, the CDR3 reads TGTGCCAGCCGTCGGGGGAGCGAGCAGTACTTC.

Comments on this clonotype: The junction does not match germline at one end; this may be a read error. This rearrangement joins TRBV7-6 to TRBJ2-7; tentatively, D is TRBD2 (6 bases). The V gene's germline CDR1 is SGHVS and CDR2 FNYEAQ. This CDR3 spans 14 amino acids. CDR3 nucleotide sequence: TGTGCCAGCAGCGTAGCGGACTACGCCTACGAGCAGTACTTC. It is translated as CASSVADYAYEQYF.